A few counts support the clone carrying this T cell receptor (beta chain). The target antigen is unknown. TCRdb recomputed calls from the reads with MiXCR, one row per CDR3 protein. The repertoire includes about 830,000 distinct CDR3 sequences, around a third of them detected once, and roughly 12% sits in the top ten. These data belong to a study of T cell repertoires in cytomegalovirus infection. Germline assignment: CDR1 MDHEN and CDR2 SYDVKM. The CDR3 length is 15 residues. Deletions cut 5 bases from V and 3 bases from J, with 16 bases between. The sequence was obtained from a human donor in good health (CMV status not recorded). Some clones in this sample may be carry-over from other donors' samples. This rearrangement joins TRBV28 to TRBJ1-2; no firm D call. Material: cultured CD8+ T cells from PBMCs, obtained from culture after CMV antigen stimulation. The DNA for the CDR3 is TGTGCCAGCAGTGATCGGGCAGCCCCTGACTATGGCTACACCTTC. Protein product: CASSDRAAPDYGYTF.